A selection of T cell receptor beta chains follows, all from one sample in a study of shared clonotypes between healthy human individuals. Produced via immunoSEQ multiplex PCR; TCRdb's table is partial and in-frame only. The table lists some 510,000 clones, 75% to 85% of them singletons. Sequencing input: PBMCs. The receptors were sampled from a woman between 35 and 50 years old in good health. Some clones in this sample may be carry-over from other donors' samples. The conserved cysteine and the conserved F or W are not part of the CDR3 here. The order of the fields is D gene, V gene, J gene, CDR3 protein. A D gene is named only where the DNA matches it firmly.

NA	TRBV28	TRBJ1-1	ASSPPLRINTEAF
TRBD2	TRBV19	TRBJ2-3	ASSQPIGTSGNRTDTQY
TRBD2	TRBV7-8	TRBJ2-7	ASSLISAGGPGEQY
NA	TRBV6-1	TRBJ1-1	ASSALGLGRRREAF
TRBD1	TRBV6-6	TRBJ1-4	ASSKGQGDEKLF
NA	TRBV10-3	TRBJ2-7	AISETGLYEQY
NA	TRBV30	TRBJ1-1	AWSRSANTEAF
TRBD2	TRBV5-1	NA	ASSSSGSYEQY
NA	TRBV7-9	TRBJ2-7	ASSSPRGPYEQY
TRBD1	TRBV19	TRBJ2-6	ASSNTGVSSGANVLT
NA	TRBV5-1	TRBJ2-7	ASSWDIAGEQY
TRBD1	TRBV12-5	TRBJ2-6	ASGLGDRGLSGANVLT
NA	TRBV5-1	TRBJ1-6	ASSLELEGSPLH
TRBD2	TRBV7-9	TRBJ2-1	ASSLGLAMNEQF
TRBD2	TRBV9	TRBJ2-3	ASSVGLRGVTDTQY
NA	TRBV7-9	TRBJ1-1	ASSPRDGRPTEAF
TRBD2	TRBV29-1	TRBJ2-3	SVVAGGTDTQY
NA	TRBV2	TRBJ2-5	ASRVRETQY
NA	TRBV5-1	TRBJ2-7	ASSLLADSYEQY
NA	TRBV5-1	TRBJ2-1	ASRAPIQSNEQF
TRBD1	TRBV9	TRBJ2-7	ASSPRDSSYEQY
NA	TRBV5-1	TRBJ2-1	ASSLDTNNEQF
NA	TRBV2	TRBJ2-7	ASMRDPSYEQY
TRBD1	TRBV7-2	TRBJ1-4	ASSPPTGNNEKLF
TRBD2	TRBV4-2	TRBJ2-7	ASSQDSGRAYEQY
NA	TRBV28	TRBJ1-5	ASSQRQFGNQPQH
NA	TRBV2	TRBJ1-4	ASTTTGDSREKLF
NA	TRBV5-1	TRBJ2-5	ASSRGSGQETQY
NA	TRBV19	TRBJ2-1	ASSISGSPYNEQF
TRBD2	TRBV10-3	TRBJ2-7	AIRPTLAGAYEQY
NA	TRBV4-1	TRBJ1-1	ASSPGPRLEAF
NA	TRBV6-1	TRBJ1-1	ASSLHRYEAF
NA	TRBV2	TRBJ2-5	ASSEYGETQY
NA	TRBV6-1	TRBJ1-5	ASSELGGYSNQPQH
NA	TRBV5-4	TRBJ1-3	ASKIWTGNTIY
TRBD1	TRBV4-1	TRBJ2-1	ASSDLGQGRDEQF
TRBD2	TRBV2	TRBJ2-5	ASTVAGVQETQY
TRBD1	TRBV9	TRBJ1-1	ASSATGASTEAF
NA	TRBV7-9	TRBJ2-7	ASSPPRTYEQY
NA	TRBV19	TRBJ2-3	ASRGGGADTQY
TRBD1	TRBV27	TRBJ1-2	ASSPTGLRYGYT
NA	TRBV10-3	TRBJ1-1	AISESRQDEAF
NA	TRBV18	TRBJ2-7	ASSPRGDRYSYEQY
NA	TRBV5-1	TRBJ1-1	ASSLAGQGSEAF
NA	TRBV25-1	TRBJ2-2	ASSGSYTGELF
TRBD1	TRBV7-9	TRBJ1-1	ASSLQTGATEAF
NA	TRBV19	TRBJ2-3	ASSINRNADTQY
TRBD2	TRBV18	TRBJ2-7	ASSYGTSGAYEQY
TRBD2	TRBV28	TRBJ2-5	ASSPIVTSGRSTQY
NA	TRBV5-1	TRBJ2-3	ASSPGGGADTQY
NA	TRBV27	TRBJ2-7	ASSFSAGPYEQY
NA	TRBV6-1	TRBJ2-1	ASGGRTRAYNEQF
NA	TRBV5-4	TRBJ2-1	ASSLAGVAAYNEQF
NA	TRBV10-3	NA	AISDWALPLEQY
TRBD2	TRBV2	TRBJ2-5	ASRGLAGGETQY
TRBD2	TRBV7-3	TRBJ2-1	ASSPRLAGGNEQF
TRBD2	TRBV9	TRBJ2-2	ASSALAGAGELF
NA	TRBV28	TRBJ1-4	ASSPREGDLLGEKLF
NA	TRBV7-6	TRBJ2-5	ASTQKAGPETQY
NA	TRBV5-1	TRBJ2-5	ASGVQGAGETQY